A selection of T cell receptor beta chains follows, all from one sample in a study of shared clonotypes between healthy human individuals. Libraries were prepared by immunoSEQ multiplex PCR; TCRdb keeps only in-frame clonotypes and omits some of them. This table has about 2.2 million clones, roughly 95% appearing once. Sequences were obtained from naive CD8+ T cells from PBMCs. Source of these receptors: a man in his late teens or twenties in good health. Some clones in this sample may be carry-over from other donors' samples. Both conserved end residues are part of each CDR3. D genes are given only for firm matches. Some rows mark clone size as missing; the rest say once, few, many or name a class of expanded clone.

DNA: TGTGCCAGCAGTTTAGTCCTATCCCCCGGGGAGCTGTTTTTT; CDR3: CASSLVLSPGELFF; length: 14; size: .; D: .; J: TRBJ2-2; V: TRBV27
DNA: TGCGCCAGCAGCCAATCGGGACAGGGGTTGAGGACTGGAAACACCATATATTTT; CDR3: CASSQSGQGLRTGNTIYF; length: 18; size: .; D: TRBD1; J: TRBJ1-3; V: TRBV4-3
DNA: TGTGCCCTAGCGGGGTTTGGCAATCAGCCCCAGCATTTT; CDR3: CALAGFGNQPQHF; length: 13; size: .; D: .; J: TRBJ1-5; V: TRBV28
DNA: TGTGCCAGCAGTCCAGGGACGGTCAACGAGCAGTACTTC; CDR3: CASSPGTVNEQYF; length: 13; size: .; D: .; J: TRBJ2-7; V: TRBV27
DNA: TGTGCCAGCAGCTTTCCGGGGCGGTCCTACGAGCAGTACTTC; CDR3: CASSFPGRSYEQYF; length: 14; size: .; D: .; J: TRBJ2-7; V: TRBV7-9
DNA: TGCGCCAGCAGTGGGGTTTATGGTAGAGAGGCTCGGGAGACCCAGTACTTC; CDR3: CASSGVYGREARETQYF; length: 17; size: .; D: .; J: TRBJ2-5; V: TRBV10-2
DNA: TGTGCCAGCAGCACGACCAGTAATGAGCAGTTCTTC; CDR3: CASSTTSNEQFF; length: 12; size: .; D: .; J: TRBJ2-1; V: TRBV6-5
DNA: TGTGCCAGCAGCCAGGGCCGACACCTCACAGATACGCAGTATTTT; CDR3: CASSQGRHLTDTQYF; length: 15; size: .; D: .; J: TRBJ2-3; V: TRBV28
DNA: TGTGCCAGCAGTTTACGGGGCAGAAGGACAGATACGCAGTATTTT; CDR3: CASSLRGRRTDTQYF; length: 15; size: .; D: .; J: TRBJ2-3; V: TRBV28
DNA: TGCGCCAGCAGCCCGGTGGGGGACACTGAAGCTTTCTTT; CDR3: CASSPVGDTEAFF; length: 13; size: once; D: .; J: TRBJ1-1; V: TRBV4-1
DNA: TGTGCCAGCAGTTTTAGGGACAGCTACACCGGGGAGCTGTTTTTT; CDR3: CASSFRDSYTGELFF; length: 15; size: .; D: TRBD1; J: TRBJ2-2; V: TRBV7-2
DNA: TGTGCCAGCAGCTTAGTCCTAGCGGGTGCCGCGGAGCAGTTCTTC; CDR3: CASSLVLAGAAEQFF; length: 15; size: .; D: TRBD2; J: TRBJ2-1; V: TRBV7-2
DNA: TGTGCCAGCAGTCCGGGACAGCTAGAGACCCAGTACTTC; CDR3: CASSPGQLETQYF; length: 13; size: .; D: TRBD1; J: TRBJ2-5; V: TRBV6-5
DNA: TGTGCCAGCAGTGCGCTCCAGGGACAGGGGATTTCCTACGAGCAGTACTTC; CDR3: CASSALQGQGISYEQYF; length: 17; size: .; D: TRBD1; J: TRBJ2-7; V: TRBV27
DNA: TGTGCCAGCAGCGTAGACAAGGCAGGGGGAGAATATGGCTACACCTTC; CDR3: CASSVDKAGGEYGYTF; length: 16; size: .; D: TRBD1; J: TRBJ1-2; V: TRBV9
DNA: TGTGCCAGCAGCACAGGCGGTGAGCAGTACTTC; CDR3: CASSTGGEQYF; length: 11; size: .; D: .; J: TRBJ2-7; V: TRBV9
DNA: TGTGCCAGCAGTCAGAGCTCCTACAATGAGCAGTTCTTC; CDR3: CASSQSSYNEQFF; length: 13; size: .; D: .; J: TRBJ2-1; V: TRBV2
DNA: TGTGCCAGCAGCCATTGGAGGGCAGGGGAGCTGTTTTTT; CDR3: CASSHWRAGELFF; length: 13; size: .; D: .; J: TRBJ2-2; V: TRBV5-6
DNA: TGTGCCAGCAGTTCTCCCGGAGGGCGGGCGGGAGTCGAGCAGTACTTC; CDR3: CASSSPGGRAGVEQYF; length: 16; size: .; D: TRBD2; J: TRBJ2-7; V: TRBV27
DNA: TGTGCCAGCAGCCTCCTAGGTAAGGGGAACACGTACACTGAAGCTTTCTTT; CDR3: CASSLLGKGNTYTEAFF; length: 17; size: .; D: .; J: TRBJ1-1; V: TRBV7-9
DNA: TGTGCCAGCAGCCTCCAGGGGGTACCCAAAAACATTCAGTACTTC; CDR3: CASSLQGVPKNIQYF; length: 15; size: .; D: TRBD1; J: TRBJ2-4; V: TRBV9
DNA: TGTGCCACCAGCAGAGTCCAATCCGCCGGGGAGCTGTTTTTT; CDR3: CATSRVQSAGELFF; length: 14; size: .; D: .; J: TRBJ2-2; V: TRBV15
DNA: TGTGCCATTCGACCGGGACGCTACTCTGGAAACACCATATATTTT; CDR3: CAIRPGRYSGNTIYF; length: 15; size: .; D: .; J: TRBJ1-3; V: TRBV28
DNA: TGTGCCAGCAGTTTATCCCCCCGACAGGTCGTTAGGGGCGAGCAGTACTTC; CDR3: CASSLSPRQVVRGEQYF; length: 17; size: .; D: .; J: TRBJ2-7; V: TRBV28
DNA: TGTGCCAGCAGCCGTGGTGGGTACGAGCAGTACTTC; CDR3: CASSRGGYEQYF; length: 12; size: .; D: .; J: TRBJ2-7; V: TRBV13
DNA: TGCGCCAGCAGCTTCGAGTGGGGATCCTACGAGCAGTACTTC; CDR3: CASSFEWGSYEQYF; length: 14; size: .; D: .; J: TRBJ2-7; V: TRBV5-1
DNA: TGTGCCAGCAGCCCAAGTGGGACAGGGGACGGCGGCTACACCTTC; CDR3: CASSPSGTGDGGYTF; length: 15; size: .; D: TRBD1; J: TRBJ1-2; V: TRBV7-3
DNA: TGTGCCAACCTGGGACAGGGGGCCTCCTACGAGCAGTACTTC; CDR3: CANLGQGASYEQYF; length: 14; size: .; D: TRBD1; J: TRBJ2-7; V: TRBV2
DNA: TGTGCCAGCAGCCCGATGCGGGGGAACACCGGGGAGCTGTTTTTT; CDR3: CASSPMRGNTGELFF; length: 15; size: .; D: .; J: TRBJ2-2; V: TRBV7-9
DNA: TGTGCCACCAGCTCAGGCGGACACTACGAGCAGTACTTC; CDR3: CATSSGGHYEQYF; length: 13; size: .; D: .; J: TRBJ2-7; V: TRBV15
DNA: TGCGCCAGCAGGGCCGCCGGGGGCGAAACTGAAGCTTTCTTT; CDR3: CASRAAGGETEAFF; length: 14; size: .; D: .; J: TRBJ1-1; V: TRBV5-1
DNA: TGTGCCAGCAGCCCAGGGACAGGGCCATCAGATACGCAGTATTTT; CDR3: CASSPGTGPSDTQYF; length: 15; size: .; D: TRBD1; J: TRBJ2-3; V: TRBV7-3
DNA: TGTGCCAGCAGTTTTCAAACAGGGGTAACTAATGAAAAACTGTTTTTT; CDR3: CASSFQTGVTNEKLFF; length: 16; size: once; D: TRBD1; J: TRBJ1-4; V: TRBV7-9
DNA: TGTGCCAGCACCCCCCTAGCGGGATTGACAGATACGCAGTATTTT; CDR3: CASTPLAGLTDTQYF; length: 15; size: .; D: TRBD2; J: TRBJ2-3; V: TRBV27
DNA: TGTGCCAGCAGCTCTGCGAGCGGTTTGTATAACTATGGCTACACCTTC; CDR3: CASSSASGLYNYGYTF; length: 16; size: once; D: .; J: TRBJ1-2; V: TRBV21-1
DNA: TGTGCCAGCAGTTTGACGACTAGCGGGGGAAATGAGCAGTTCTTC; CDR3: CASSLTTSGGNEQFF; length: 15; size: .; D: TRBD2; J: TRBJ2-1; V: TRBV27
DNA: TGCAGCGTTGTGGTTACTGAAGCTTTCTTT; CDR3: CSVVVTEAFF; length: 10; size: .; D: .; J: TRBJ1-1; V: TRBV29-1
DNA: TGCGCCAGCAGCGAACAGGCCGGGGCCTACGAGCAGTACTTC; CDR3: CASSEQAGAYEQYF; length: 14; size: .; D: .; J: TRBJ2-7; V: TRBV10-2
DNA: TGTGCCAGCAGCTCGAGGGCCAGGGGTGAAAAACTGTTTTTT; CDR3: CASSSRARGEKLFF; length: 14; size: .; D: .; J: TRBJ1-4; V: TRBV7-9
DNA: TGTGCCAGCAGTGAAGTCGGCAGCGGCTACACCTTC; CDR3: CASSEVGSGYTF; length: 12; size: once; D: .; J: TRBJ1-2; V: TRBV2